The rows below give T cell receptor beta chains drawn from one sample of a study of blood T cell repertoires in COVID-19. Clones were sequenced by immunoSEQ multiplex PCR, and TCRdb holds only the in-frame ones, with some missing. Of 80,000 to 95,000 clones in the sample, approximately 81% are singletons; the top ten hold about 23%. The sample was peripheral blood. The source of these receptors is a man of 80 years or more with active or convalescent COVID-19. Each CDR3 is given with its conserved first and last residue. The D gene is left open where the match is weak. Rows give clone size only sometimes, using once, few, many, or a class for an expanded clone.

DNA	CDR3	size	V	J	D
TGTGCCAGCAGCCCAACAGGGGAGACCGGGGAGCTGTTTTTT	CASSPTGETGELFF	NA	TRBV6-5	TRBJ2-2	TRBD1
TGTGCCAGCAGCTTAGGACGCGGGGGCGACACAGATACGCAGTATTTT	CASSLGRGGDTDTQYF	NA	TRBV11-1	TRBJ2-3	NA
TGTGCCAGCAGCCAAGATCTTGTCAGGGGGACGTGGCACGAGCAGTACTTC	CASSQDLVRGTWHEQYF	NA	TRBV3-1/TRBV3-2	TRBJ2-7	TRBD1
TGTGCCAGCAGCCATCTCAGGGTTCCCGGCGGCGCTATCTACGAGCAGTACTTC	CASSHLRVPGGAIYEQYF	NA	TRBV3-1/TRBV3-2	TRBJ2-7	NA
TGCGCCAGCAGCTTGGACAGGACTATCTATGGCTACACCTTC	CASSLDRTIYGYTF	NA	TRBV5-1	TRBJ1-2	NA
TGTGCCAGCAGTACTAGGGACACCGGGGAGCTGTTTTTT	CASSTRDTGELFF	NA	TRBV6-5	TRBJ2-2	NA
TGTGCCAGCTCACCACGTCGGACATCCGATTCACCCCTCCACTTT	CASSPRRTSDSPLHF	few	TRBV18	TRBJ1-6	NA
TGTGCCAGCAGGCCCCAGGGGGCCGGTGAAGCTTTCTTT	CASRPQGAGEAFF	NA	TRBV28	TRBJ1-1	TRBD1
TGTGCCAGCAGCTCCACAACAGGGGGCGTTGAGCAGTTCTTC	CASSSTTGGVEQFF	NA	TRBV6-5	TRBJ2-1	TRBD1
TGTGCCAGCAGCCCCCTTAGCGGGGGGGCAGCCGGGGAGCTGTTTTTT	CASSPLSGGAAGELFF	NA	TRBV5-6	TRBJ2-2	TRBD2
TGTGCCAGCAGTTCTATACCCGGACTAGTTCAGAATGAGCAGTTCTTC	CASSSIPGLVQNEQFF	NA	TRBV28	TRBJ2-1	TRBD2
TGTGCCTGGAGTAAGCTGCAGGGCCAAAGTGGGGCCAACGTCCTGACTTTC	CAWSKLQGQSGANVLTF	NA	TRBV30	TRBJ2-6	NA
TGCGCCAGCAGCTTGGAACAGGGCTCCTACAATGAGCAGTTCTTC	CASSLEQGSYNEQFF	NA	TRBV5-1	TRBJ2-1	NA
TGTGCCAGCGAGGCGACATTCCGGGACTGGATTCGCCAGACCCAGTACTTC	CASEATFRDWIRQTQYF	NA	TRBV28	TRBJ2-5	NA
TGTGCCAGCAGCCAAGATTACTCTGGAAACACCATATATTTT	CASSQDYSGNTIYF	NA	TRBV14	TRBJ1-3	NA
TGTGCCAGCAGGTACAGGGGGCGCGTGGTAGATACGCAGTATTTT	CASRYRGRVVDTQYF	once	TRBV2	TRBJ2-3	TRBD1
TGTGCCAGCAGCCAGGCACCGAGCTCCTACGAGCAGTACTTC	CASSQAPSSYEQYF	once	TRBV27	TRBJ2-7	NA
TGTGCCAGCAGCCTCGGGACAGACCATGGCTACACCTTC	CASSLGTDHGYTF	NA	TRBV7-9	TRBJ1-2	TRBD1